This T cell receptor beta chain is drawn from a study of CD8+ T cells in alopecia areata. Extracted RNA was reverse transcribed, and the resulting cDNA served as sequencing template. Libraries were prepared by immunoSEQ multiplex PCR; TCRdb keeps only in-frame clonotypes and omits some of them. The sample includes about 150,000 clones, about nine tenths of them seen just once. Germline lookup yields CDR1 SGHVS and CDR2 FNYEAQ. The CDR3 totals 17 residues. V gave up 1 base and J gave up 8 bases, with 22 bases separating them. V gene TRBV7-6 combines with J gene TRBJ2-3, with a possible D match to TRBD2 (7 bases). The source of this sequence is a human donor with alopecia areata. The sample in question was CD8+ T cells sorted from blood, obtained at week 0. This CDR3 reads CASSLEDGGPHSATQYF. The DNA of the CDR3 is TGTGCCAGCAGCTTAGAAGACGGGGGGCCCCACTCAGCTACGCAGTATTTT.